Below, 17 T cell receptor beta chains from the same sample are listed, as sequenced in a study of T cells in Graves' hyperthyroidism and ophthalmopathy. Researchers amplified the TCR beta CDR3 regions from RNA transcripts. TCR CDR3 underwent first-round RT-PCR with the HTBI primer set. TCRdb processed the multiplex PCR reads anew with MiXCR; each CDR3 protein has one entry. Among 300,000 to 500,000 distinct CDR3 sequences listed, over 12% were seen once. What was sequenced was blood. Source of these receptors: a man aged 45-65 years with Graves' ophthalmopathy.

This clonotype appeared a few times. This chain joins TRBV19 and TRBJ1-2; D remains unclear. The CDR3 has 13 amino acids. Germline assignment: CDR1 LNHDA and CDR2 SQIVND (reference sequence). With 4 bases removed from V and 8 bases from J, the gap between germline ends came to 14 bases. DNA for the CDR3: TGTGCCAGTAGTAGACTAGCCCTGGAGGGCTACACCTTC. This translates into CASSRLALEGYTF.

Of note for this clonotype: A much larger clone is a single base away; this may be a read error. This rearrangement joins TRBV20-1 to TRBJ1-1; weak D call: TRBD1 (6 bases). This CDR3 contains 14 residues. V shed 2 bases and J shed 9 bases, with 19 bases lying between them. CDR1 and CDR2 from the germline V gene are DFQATT and SNEGSKA (reference sequence). CDR3 sequence (DNA): TGCAGTGCTAGAACCCCGGGGGGCGTCTTTAAAGCTTTCTTT. Residues: CSARTPGGVFKAFF.

The chain combines TRBV25-1 with TRBJ2-3; 8 bases are shared with TRBD1. The CDR3 length is 14 residues. Germline V gives CDR1 MGHDK, CDR2 SYGVNS. Trimming at V came to 4 bases and at J to 4 bases, leaving 4 bases not matched to a gene. CDR3 DNA: TGTGCCAGCAGTGCCATGGACAGGGCAGATACGCAGTATTTT. This gives the protein CASSAMDRADTQYF. Filled out from reference TRBV25-1 and TRBJ2-3, the complete variable domain reads EADIYQTPRYLVIGTGKKITLECSQTMGHDKMYWYQQDPGMELHLIHYSYGVNSTEKGDLSSESTVSRIRTEHFPLTLESARPSHTSQYLCASSAMDRADTQYFGPGTRLTVL.

This sequence joins TRBV9 and TRBJ1-5; D gene unclear. Germline values: CDR1 SGDLS, CDR2 YYNGEE. Trimming cost V 0 bases and J 1 base, with 8 bases left between them. This CDR3 has 15 residues. The CDR3 DNA follows: TGTGCCAGCAGCGTAGATGTGGGAAGCAATCAGCCCCAGCATTTT. Its protein is CASSVDVGSNQPQHF. Looking up the rest from reference TRBV9 and TRBJ1-5 gives the full variable domain: DSGVTQTPKHLITATGQRVTLRCSPRSGDLSVYWYQQSLDQGLQFLIQYYNGEERAKGNILERFSAQQFPDLHSELNLSSLELGDSALYFCASSVDVGSNQPQHFGDGTRLSIL.

This clonotype was counted ten times or more. V gene TRBV10-3 combines with J gene TRBJ2-1; D might be TRBD1 or TRBD2, each matching 6 bases. V gave up 6 bases and J gave up 9 bases, with 24 bases separating them. This CDR3 spans 16 amino acids. CDR1 and CDR2 (germline): ENHRY, SYGVKD. The CDR3 here is CAISPPGGTRGSEQFF. In nucleotides, the CDR3 is TGTGCCATCAGCCCCCCCGGGGGCACACGGGGGTCTGAGCAGTTCTTC.

V gene TRBV2 combines with J gene TRBJ2-5; the D gene could be TRBD1 or TRBD2 (6 bases each). Between the trimmed V and J ends, which lost 8 bases and 8 bases, there was a span of 21 bases. Looked up from germline, CDR1 is SNHLY and CDR2 is FYNNEI. There are 14 residues in the CDR3. The CDR3 here is CASPGGGPVRTQYF. CDR3 nucleotide sequence: TGTGCCAGCCCTGGTGGGGGGCCGGTGAGAACCCAGTACTTC.

This clonotype was observed many times. The V call is TRBV5-6, the J call TRBJ2-7, with D unclear. V lost 0 bases and J 6 bases, leaving 4 bases between the germline ends. The length of the CDR3 is 11 residues. Germline V lookup: CDR1 SGHDT, CDR2 YYEEEE. The CDR3 coding sequence is TGTGCCAGCAGCTTGGAAGCCGAGCAGTACTTC. It codes for CASSLEAEQYF.

This clonotype showed up many times. This chain uses TRBV9 with TRBJ2-3; D gene uncertain. This CDR3 spans 15 amino acids. The V gene lost 6 bases and the J gene lost 1 base, with 15 bases spanning the gap. CDR1 is SGDLS, CDR2 YYNGEE, per germline. The CDR3 DNA sequence: TGTGCCAGCACAAGGACCGTTGAGGGCACAGATACGCAGTATTTT. Its protein is CASTRTVEGTDTQYF.

This chain uses TRBV6-2 or TRBV6-3 with TRBJ1-5; no definite D call. The V end lost 6 bases, the J end lost 3 bases, and 12 bases lay between the germline ends. Germline V CDR1 and CDR2: MNHEY, SVGEGT. This CDR3 has 14 amino acids. CDR3 sequence: CASRNPGDNQPQHF. In nucleotides, the CDR3 is TGTGCCAGCAGAAACCCGGGAGACAATCAGCCCCAGCATTTT.

The rearrangement uses TRBV18 and TRBJ2-6; D remains unclear. Germline V lookup: CDR1 KGHSH, CDR2 LQKENI. The CDR3 runs to 18 residues. Deletions cut 3 bases from V and 0 bases from J, with 15 bases between. The CDR3 DNA follows: TGTGCCAGCTCACCGATTCCCCCAGTCGACTCTGGGGCCAACGTCCTGACTTTC. Translating it yields CASSPIPPVDSGANVLTF.

Many counts were recorded for this clonotype. The genes are TRBV6-1 and TRBJ1-6; perhaps TRBD1 as D (6 bases). The germline V gene encodes CDR1 MNHNS and CDR2 SASEGT. This CDR3 is built from 14 residues. The germline V and J ends were trimmed by 4 bases and 6 bases, with 10 bases remaining between them. The CDR3 bases are TGTGCCAGCAGTGTCGCAGGGGTTAATTCACCCCTCCACTTT. It translates to CASSVAGVNSPLHF.

The table lists this clonotype with a few counts. V and J are TRBV30 and TRBJ1-2, with TRBD1 identical over 8 bases. This CDR3 comprises 13 residues. Trimming removed 4 bases from V and 5 bases from J; junction bases left unmatched: 6. Germline V gene data show CDR1 as GTSNPN and CDR2 as SVGIG (reference sequence). CDR3 amino acids: CAWIKDRVYGYTF. The CDR3 DNA reads TGTGCCTGGATTAAGGACAGGGTGTATGGCTACACCTTC. Combining the CDR3 with reference TRBV30 and TRBJ1-2 gives the whole variable domain SQTIHQWPATLVQPVGSPLSLECTVEGTSNPNLYWYRQAAGRGLQLLFYSVGIGQISSEVPQNLSASRPQDRQFILSSKKLLLSDSGFYLCAWIKDRVYGYTFGSGTRLTVV.

The CDR3 region has the DNA TGTGCCACCAGCAAGGTTGACACTGAAGCTTTCTTT. Protein sequence: CATSKVDTEAFF. The genes are TRBV15 and TRBJ1-1; D is ambiguous. V lost 4 bases to trimming and J lost 3 bases, with 6 bases between them. Germline values: CDR1 LNHNV, CDR2 YYDKDF (reference sequence). CDR3 length: 12 amino acids.

The chain couples TRBV9 to TRBJ2-1; D is unclear. Between the trimmed V and J ends, which lost 1 base and 5 bases, there was a span of 10 bases. The length of the CDR3 is 14 residues. CDR1 SGDLS and CDR2 YYNGEE come from the germline V gene. CDR3 amino acids: CASSVSGVHNEQFF. CDR3 DNA: TGTGCCAGCAGCGTAAGTGGTGTCCACAATGAGCAGTTCTTC.

This clonotype was seen many times. The chain links TRBV6-1 to TRBJ2-3; 7 bases agree with TRBD1. The V segment lost 8 bases and the J segment 2 bases; nucleotides outside the gene matches: 10. The germline V gene encodes CDR1 MNHNS and CDR2 SASEGT. The CDR3 loop spans 15 amino acids. This CDR3 is CASSEGQALTDTQYF. CDR3 nucleotides: TGTGCCAGCTCAGAAGGACAGGCTCTCACAGATACGCAGTATTTT.

This chain uses TRBV10-3 with TRBJ2-1; TRBD1 matches 8 bases. CDR1 ENHRY and CDR2 SYGVKD come from the germline V gene. The CDR3 runs to 15 residues. Losses at the gene ends were 3 bases for V and 7 bases for J; bases not matched to a gene: 8. CDR3: CAISDRQGAGNEQFF. CDR3 bases: TGTGCCATCAGTGATCGGCAGGGGGCCGGGAATGAGCAGTTCTTC.

A few counts support this clonotype. V usage is TRBV3-1 and J usage is TRBJ2-5, with D perhaps assigned TRBD1 or TRBD2 (7 bases each). Trimming removed 2 bases from V and 11 bases from J, with 21 bases in between. Germline CDR1 and CDR2: LGHDT and YNNKEL (reference sequence). The CDR3 runs 15 residues. CDR3 in amino acids: CASSQQRDSPRVQYF. DNA of the CDR3: TGTGCCAGCAGCCAACAGCGGGACAGTCCAAGAGTTCAGTACTTC.